This is a list of T cell receptor beta chains from one sample in a study of T cell repertoires in ileal Crohn's disease. Clones were sequenced by immunoSEQ multiplex PCR, and TCRdb holds only the in-frame ones, with some missing. The data hold about 13,000 clones, with 78% observed a single time. The sequenced sample was ileal tissue. The origin of the receptors is an adult with Crohn's disease. The CDR3 runs from the conserved cysteine through the conserved F or W. The D gene is left open where the match is weak. The size entry is marked missing in some rows and otherwise reads once, few, many or a size class.

clone_size,d_call,j_call,v_call,cdr3_aa,cdr3_nt
NA,TRBD1,TRBJ2-7,TRBV6-5,CASSPITGGSEQYF,TGTGCCAGCAGTCCAATAACAGGGGGCTCCGAGCAGTACTTC
once,TRBD1,TRBJ1-5,TRBV2,CASSPRQGGQPQHF,TGTGCCAGCAGTCCCCGACAGGGGGGGCAGCCCCAGCATTTT
once,TRBD1,TRBJ1-4,TRBV6-1,CASSEAQGTGGEKLFF,TGTGCCAGCAGTGAAGCGCAGGGGACAGGGGGTGAAAAACTGTTTTTT
NA,NA,TRBJ2-2,TRBV9,CASSVQVTGELFF,TGTGCCAGCAGCGTACAGGTCACCGGGGAGCTGTTTTTT
NA,TRBD1,TRBJ1-1,TRBV10-2,CASSWTGPNTEAFF,TGCGCCAGCAGTTGGACAGGCCCGAACACTGAAGCTTTCTTT
once,TRBD2,TRBJ2-4,TRBV7-8,CASSLTSGLTKNIQYF,TGTGCCAGCAGCTTGACTAGCGGGTTAACCAAAAACATTCAGTACTTC
NA,TRBD2,TRBJ2-3,TRBV6-1,CASSEAAGGGASDTQYF,TGTGCCAGCAGTGAAGCGGCGGGCGGGGGGGCCTCGGATACGCAGTATTTT
NA,NA,TRBJ2-3,TRBV9,CASSVVSSTDTQYF,TGTGCCAGCAGCGTAGTTAGTAGCACAGATACGCAGTATTTT
NA,NA,TRBJ2-5,TRBV7-8,CASSLGGGKKTQYF,TGTGCCAGCAGTTTGGGGGGGGGCAAAAAGACCCAGTACTTC
NA,TRBD1,TRBJ1-1,TRBV7-2,CASSPHRGVNTEAFF,TGTGCCAGCAGCCCGCACAGGGGTGTCAACACTGAAGCTTTCTTT
once,NA,TRBJ1-1,TRBV18,CASSPSAGLTEAFF,TGTGCCAGCTCACCAAGCGCTGGACTAACTGAAGCTTTCTTT
NA,NA,TRBJ1-4,TRBV7-2,CASTLGRRTNEKLFF,TGTGCCAGCACTTTAGGGAGACGGACGAATGAAAAACTGTTTTTT
NA,NA,TRBJ1-5,TRBV9,CASSVSPEGYQPQHF,TGTGCCAGCAGCGTAAGCCCTGAGGGATATCAGCCCCAGCATTTT
once,NA,TRBJ1-1,TRBV29-1,CSVDAGLNTEAFF,TGCAGCGTTGACGCGGGACTGAACACTGAAGCTTTCTTT
NA,TRBD1,TRBJ1-3,TRBV29-1,CSAQGASGNTIYF,TGCAGCGCCCAGGGGGCTTCTGGAAACACCATATATTTT
NA,TRBD1,TRBJ2-1,TRBV7-9,CASTTGQGAPYNEQFF,TGTGCCAGCACCACGGGCCAGGGGGCGCCCTACAATGAGCAGTTCTTC
NA,TRBD1,TRBJ1-5,TRBV6-1,CASSRDRGGNQPQHF,TGTGCCAGCAGTCGGGACAGGGGCGGTAATCAGCCCCAGCATTTT
NA,TRBD1,TRBJ1-5,TRBV4-2,CASSQEGDRHQPQHF,TGTGCCAGCAGCCAAGAAGGGGACAGGCATCAGCCCCAGCATTTT
once,NA,TRBJ1-5,TRBV19,CASKNEGWSNQPQHF,TGTGCCTCCAAAAACGAGGGTTGGAGCAATCAGCCCCAGCATTTT
few,NA,TRBJ2-7,TRBV2,CASSLDTLDEQYF,TGTGCCAGCAGCCTTGACACCTTAGACGAGCAGTACTTC
NA,NA,TRBJ1-2,TRBV6-5,CASIPFRQGCYTF,TGTGCCAGCATTCCCTTTCGGCAGGGATGCTACACCTTC
NA,TRBD2,TRBJ2-5,TRBV7-2,CASSLLAGGRQTQYF,TGTGCCAGCAGCCTACTAGCGGGAGGTCGACAGACCCAGTACTTC
NA,NA,TRBJ2-3,TRBV18,CASSPRTASTDTQYF,TGTGCCAGCTCCCCGAGGACAGCTAGCACAGATACGCAGTATTTT
NA,TRBD1,TRBJ2-5,TRBV7-9,CASSPPRGDRGSETQYF,TGTGCCAGCAGCCCCCCTCGAGGGGACAGGGGGTCTGAGACCCAGTACTTC
NA,NA,TRBJ2-1,TRBV21-1,CASSKRLAGGTHEQFF,TGTGCCAGCAGCAAAAGGCTAGCGGGAGGGACCCATGAGCAGTTCTTC
few,NA,TRBJ2-7,TRBV6-1,CASSVRGIAYEQYF,TGTGCCAGCAGCGTCCGAGGCATAGCCTACGAGCAGTACTTC
NA,NA,TRBJ2-1,TRBV15,CATSRDPTSEQFF,TGTGCCACCAGCAGAGATCCGACTAGTGAGCAGTTCTTC
NA,NA,TRBJ1-2,TRBV10-3,CAISESPGDGYTF,TGTGCCATCAGTGAGTCGCCGGGGGACGGCTACACCTTC
NA,NA,TRBJ1-1,TRBV15,CATSRDRDRWDTEAFF,TGTGCCACCAGCAGAGATCGAGACAGGTGGGACACTGAAGCTTTCTTT
NA,TRBD1,TRBJ1-2,TRBV7-2,CASSFGQGHNYGYTF,TGTGCCAGCAGCTTTGGACAGGGTCATAACTATGGCTACACCTTC
NA,NA,TRBJ1-1,TRBV15,CATSRDGGQGSFF,TGTGCCACCAGCAGAGATGGGGGCCAGGGGAGTTTCTTT
once,TRBD1,TRBJ2-2,TRBV6-1,CASSTGGGTGELFF,TGTGCCAGCAGCACAGGGGGCGGCACCGGGGAGCTGTTTTTT
NA,NA,TRBJ2-7,TRBV11-2,CASSLGARTYEQYF,TGTGCCAGCAGCTTAGGAGCACGAACCTACGAGCAGTACTTC
NA,TRBD1,TRBJ1-5,TRBV6-5,CASSRGQGKGQPQHF,TGTGCCAGCAGCAGAGGACAGGGTAAGGGTCAGCCCCAGCATTTT
NA,TRBD1,TRBJ1-2,TRBV6-1,CASKRTGSYGYTF,TGTGCCAGCAAAAGGACAGGGAGCTATGGCTACACCTTC
NA,TRBD1,TRBJ2-7,TRBV6-5,CASSYQTGAGEQYF,TGTGCCAGCAGTTACCAGACAGGGGCGGGGGAGCAGTACTTC
NA,TRBD1,TRBJ1-2,TRBV5-1,CASRQDRVEGYTF,TGCGCCAGCAGACAAGACAGGGTGGAAGGCTACACCTTC
NA,NA,TRBJ1-6,TRBV7-8,CASSAGLLPLHF,TGTGCCAGCAGCGCGGGACTGTTACCCCTCCACTTT
NA,TRBD2,TRBJ2-7,TRBV6-1,CASSELAGSSYEQYF,TGTGCCAGCAGTGAACTAGCGGGGAGCTCCTACGAGCAGTACTTC
NA,TRBD1,TRBJ2-7,TRBV7-8,CASSSSRDRGREQYF,TGTGCCAGCAGCTCCAGCCGGGACAGGGGTCGCGAGCAGTACTTC
few,TRBD1,TRBJ2-7,TRBV2,CASTLGGQGIAQYF,TGTGCCAGCACCCTCGGGGGACAGGGTATTGCGCAGTACTTC
NA,NA,TRBJ2-7,TRBV6-1,CASSRDFYPYEQYF,TGTGCCAGCAGCAGAGACTTCTATCCCTACGAGCAGTACTTC
NA,TRBD2,TRBJ2-2,TRBV10-1,CASSMTSGFNTGELFF,TGCGCCAGCAGTATGACTAGCGGGTTTAACACCGGGGAGCTGTTTTTT
few,TRBD2,TRBJ2-3,TRBV5-1,CASSLTYWTSAPSTDTQYF,TGCGCCAGCAGCTTGACCTACTGGACTAGCGCTCCTAGCACAGATACGCAGTATTTT